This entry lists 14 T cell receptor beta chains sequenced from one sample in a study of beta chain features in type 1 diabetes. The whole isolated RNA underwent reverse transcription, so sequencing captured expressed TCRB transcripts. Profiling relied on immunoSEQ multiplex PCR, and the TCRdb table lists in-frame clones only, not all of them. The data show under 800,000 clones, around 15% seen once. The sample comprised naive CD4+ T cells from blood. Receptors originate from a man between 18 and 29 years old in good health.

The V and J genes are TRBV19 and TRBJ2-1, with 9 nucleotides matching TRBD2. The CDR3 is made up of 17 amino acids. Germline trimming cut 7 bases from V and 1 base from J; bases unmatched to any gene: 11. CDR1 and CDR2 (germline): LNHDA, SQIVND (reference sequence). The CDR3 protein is CASMGLAGLGSYNEQFF. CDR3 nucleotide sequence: TGTGCCAGTATGGGGCTAGCGGGACTCGGGTCCTACAATGAGCAGTTCTTC.

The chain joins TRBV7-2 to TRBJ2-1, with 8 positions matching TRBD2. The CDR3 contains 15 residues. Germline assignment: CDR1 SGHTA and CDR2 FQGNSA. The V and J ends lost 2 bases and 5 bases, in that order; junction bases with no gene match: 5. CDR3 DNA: TGTGCCAGCAGCTTATCACTAGCGGAAGACAATGAGCAGTTCTTC. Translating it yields CASSLSLAEDNEQFF.

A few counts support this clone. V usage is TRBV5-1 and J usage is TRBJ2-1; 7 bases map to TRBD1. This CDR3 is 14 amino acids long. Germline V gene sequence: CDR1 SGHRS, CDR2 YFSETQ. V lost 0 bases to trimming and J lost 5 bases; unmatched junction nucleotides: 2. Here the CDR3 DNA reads TGCGCCAGCAGCTTGGGGGACAGTAACAATGAGCAGTTCTTC. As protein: CASSLGDSNNEQFF.

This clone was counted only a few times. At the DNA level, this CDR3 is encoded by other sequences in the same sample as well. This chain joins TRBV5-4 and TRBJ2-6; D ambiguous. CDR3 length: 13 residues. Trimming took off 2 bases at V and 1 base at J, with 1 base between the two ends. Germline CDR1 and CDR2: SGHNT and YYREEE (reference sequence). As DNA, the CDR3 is TGTGCCAGCAGCTTATCTGGGGCCAACGTCCTGACTTTC. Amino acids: CASSLSGANVLTF.

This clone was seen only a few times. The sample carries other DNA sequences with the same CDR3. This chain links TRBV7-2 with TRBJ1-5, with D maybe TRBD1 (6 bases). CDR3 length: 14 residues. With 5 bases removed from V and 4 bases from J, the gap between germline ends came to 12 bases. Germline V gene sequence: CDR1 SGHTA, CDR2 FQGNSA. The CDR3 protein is CASSPTGSNQPQHF. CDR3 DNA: TGTGCCAGCAGCCCGACAGGTTCTAATCAGCCCCAGCATTTT.

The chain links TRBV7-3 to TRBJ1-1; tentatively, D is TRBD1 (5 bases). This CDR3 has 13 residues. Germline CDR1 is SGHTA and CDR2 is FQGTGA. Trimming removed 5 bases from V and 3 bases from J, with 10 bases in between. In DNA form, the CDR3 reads TGTGCCAGCAGCCGAGGGGAGGACACTGAAGCTTTCTTT. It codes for CASSRGEDTEAFF. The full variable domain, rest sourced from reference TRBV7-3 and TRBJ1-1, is GAGVSQTPSNKVTEKGKYVELRCDPISGHTALYWYRQSLGQGPEFLIYFQGTGAADDSGLPNDRFFAVRPEGSVSTLKIQRTERGDSAVYLCASSRGEDTEAFFGQGTRLTVV.

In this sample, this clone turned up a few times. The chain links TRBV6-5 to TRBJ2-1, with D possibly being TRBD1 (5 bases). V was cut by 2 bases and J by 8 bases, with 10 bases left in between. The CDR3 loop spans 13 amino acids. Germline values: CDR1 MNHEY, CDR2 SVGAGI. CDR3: CASSYPGSYEQFF. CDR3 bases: TGTGCCAGCAGTTACCCAGGGTCGTATGAGCAGTTCTTC.

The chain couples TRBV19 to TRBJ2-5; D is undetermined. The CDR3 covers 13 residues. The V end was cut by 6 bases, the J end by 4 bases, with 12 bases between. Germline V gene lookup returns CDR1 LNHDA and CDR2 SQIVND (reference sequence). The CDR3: CASSARSLETQYF. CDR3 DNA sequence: TGTGCCAGTAGCGCTCGGTCTTTAGAGACCCAGTACTTC.

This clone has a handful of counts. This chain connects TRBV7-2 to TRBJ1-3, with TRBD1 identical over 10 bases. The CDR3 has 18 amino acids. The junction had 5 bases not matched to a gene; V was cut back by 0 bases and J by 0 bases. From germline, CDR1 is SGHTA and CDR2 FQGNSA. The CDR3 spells CASSLARTGGTSGNTIYF. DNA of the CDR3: TGTGCCAGCAGCTTAGCCCGGACAGGGGGTACCTCTGGAAACACCATATATTTT.

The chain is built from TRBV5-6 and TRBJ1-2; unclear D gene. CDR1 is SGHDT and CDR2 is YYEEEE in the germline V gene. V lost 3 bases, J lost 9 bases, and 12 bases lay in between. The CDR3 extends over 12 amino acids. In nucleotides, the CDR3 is TGTGCCAGCAGCTCGGGCCGTGGGAGCTACACCTTC. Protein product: CASSSGRGSYTF.

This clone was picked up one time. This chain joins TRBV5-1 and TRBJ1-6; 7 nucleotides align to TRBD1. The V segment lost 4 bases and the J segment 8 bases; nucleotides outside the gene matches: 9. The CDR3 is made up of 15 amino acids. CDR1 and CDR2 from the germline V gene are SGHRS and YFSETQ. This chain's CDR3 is CASSLGTADYSPLHF. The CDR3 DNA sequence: TGCGCCAGCAGCCTCGGGACAGCAGACTATTCACCCCTCCACTTT.

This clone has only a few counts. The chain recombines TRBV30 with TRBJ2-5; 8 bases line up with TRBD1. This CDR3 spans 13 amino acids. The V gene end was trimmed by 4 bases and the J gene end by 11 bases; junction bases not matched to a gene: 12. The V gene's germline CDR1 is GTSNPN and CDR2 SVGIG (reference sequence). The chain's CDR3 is CAWMYRGVREQYF. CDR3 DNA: TGTGCCTGGATGTACAGGGGGGTACGGGAGCAGTACTTC.

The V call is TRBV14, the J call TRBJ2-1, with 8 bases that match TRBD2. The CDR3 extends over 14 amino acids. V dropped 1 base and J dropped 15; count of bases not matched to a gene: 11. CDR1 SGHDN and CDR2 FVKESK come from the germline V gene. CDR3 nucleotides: TGTGCCAGCAGCCAAGGCCACAGCGGGAGTGGACTGTTCTTC. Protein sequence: CASSQGHSGSGLFF. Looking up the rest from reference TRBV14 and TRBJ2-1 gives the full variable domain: EAGVTQFPSHSVIEKGQTVTLRCDPISGHDNLYWYRRVMGKEIKFLLHFVKESKQDESGMPNNRFLAERTGGTYSTLKVQPAELEDSGVYFCASSQGHSGSGLFFGPGTRLTVL.

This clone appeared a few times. CDR3 coding DNA: TGTGCCAGCAGTGGGTTGGGCGCCAGGTACAATGAGCAGTTCTTC. This encodes CASSGLGARYNEQFF. The rearrangement links TRBV28 to TRBJ2-1; D gene uncertain. The germline V and J ends were trimmed by 5 bases and 4 bases, with 15 bases remaining between them. CDR1 is MDHEN, CDR2 SYDVKM, per germline. The CDR3 is made up of 15 amino acids.